A selection of T cell receptor beta chains follows, all from one sample in a study of technical replicates of blood from a few donors. Profiling relied on immunoSEQ multiplex PCR, and the TCRdb table lists in-frame clones only, not all of them. This sample has about 66,000 clones, with roughly nine tenths found just once. Sequencing used T cells isolated from PBMCs. The receptors come from a human donor in good health. Each CDR3 is given with its conserved first and last residue. A D gene is named only where the DNA matches it firmly. Size is stated for part of the rows, as once, few or many counts, or as a class when the clone is expanded.

j_call	clone_size	d_call	v_call	cdr3_aa	cdr3_nt
TRBJ2-3	.	.	TRBV4-3	CASSQDHSHNTDTQYF	TGCGCCAGCAGCCAAGATCATTCGCACAACACAGATACGCAGTATTTT
TRBJ1-5	.	.	TRBV30	CAWSPGGSQPQHF	TGTGCCTGGAGTCCCGGCGGGTCCCAGCCCCAGCATTTT
TRBJ2-1	.	TRBD1	TRBV2	CASSEGPGQGYEQFF	TGTGCCAGCAGTGAAGGCCCGGGACAGGGATATGAGCAGTTCTTC
TRBJ2-1	.	TRBD2	TRBV7-3	CASSLSGLAGEQFF	TGTGCCAGCAGCTTATCCGGGCTAGCGGGTGAGCAGTTCTTC
TRBJ1-2	.	TRBD1	TRBV9	CASSASDRNRGDYGYTF	TGTGCCAGCAGCGCGAGCGATAGAAACAGGGGTGACTATGGCTACACCTTC
TRBJ2-1	.	.	TRBV6-6	CASSRGSYNEQFF	TGTGCCAGCAGCCGGGGCTCCTACAATGAGCAGTTCTTC
TRBJ2-1	.	.	TRBV10-3	CAISSTELEQFF	TGTGCCATCAGCTCGACAGAACTTGAGCAGTTCTTC
TRBJ1-4	.	TRBD1	TRBV6-1	CASSNPGQANEKLFF	TGTGCCAGCAGTAATCCGGGACAGGCTAATGAAAAACTGTTTTTT
TRBJ1-1	.	TRBD1	TRBV27	CASSFFDRGTEAFF	TGTGCCAGCAGTTTTTTCGACAGGGGTACTGAAGCTTTCTTT
TRBJ2-5	.	.	TRBV18	CASSPNRGETQYF	TGTGCCAGCTCACCAAATAGGGGGGAGACCCAGTACTTC
TRBJ2-3	.	.	TRBV14	CASSLSLGDTQYF	TGTGCCAGCAGCCTTAGCCTTGGGGATACGCAGTATTTT
TRBJ2-1	.	TRBD2	TRBV11-3	CASSLDGGDEQFF	TGTGCCAGCAGCTTAGACGGGGGGGATGAGCAGTTCTTC
TRBJ2-6	.	.	TRBV5-1	CASSLLASGANVLTF	TGCGCCAGCAGCTTACTAGCCTCTGGGGCCAACGTCCTGACTTTC
TRBJ2-7	.	.	TRBV7-2	CASSLVNEQYF	TGTGCCAGCAGCTTAGTAAACGAGCAGTACTTC
TRBJ2-3	.	TRBD2	TRBV19	CASSILAATDTQYF	TGTGCCAGTAGTATACTAGCGGCCACAGATACGCAGTATTTT
TRBJ2-3	.	.	TRBV9	CASSVRSTDTQYF	TGTGCCAGCAGCGTGAGGAGCACAGATACGCAGTATTTT
TRBJ1-4	.	TRBD1	TRBV29-1	CSVNPRTGQGEKLFF	TGCAGCGTTAACCCTCGGACAGGGCAAGGTGAAAAACTGTTTTTT
TRBJ2-1	.	.	TRBV27	CASSRMGLVSEQFF	TGTGCCAGCAGTAGAATGGGTCTAGTCAGTGAGCAGTTCTTC
TRBJ1-1	.	.	TRBV25-1	CASSEFRAGTEAFF	TGTGCCAGCAGTGAATTCCGGGCGGGCACTGAAGCTTTCTTT
TRBJ2-1	.	TRBD2	TRBV2	CASSDRGRYNEQFF	TGTGCCAGCAGTGATCGCGGGAGATACAATGAGCAGTTCTTC
TRBJ1-2	.	.	TRBV27	CASSRGNYGYTF	TGTGCCAGCAGCAGGGGCAACTATGGCTACACCTTC
TRBJ1-5	.	.	TRBV11-3	CASSAGEDSNQPQHF	TGTGCCAGCAGCGCAGGGGAAGATAGCAATCAGCCCCAGCATTTT
TRBJ2-3	.	.	TRBV19	CASSIASGSTDTQYF	TGTGCCAGTAGTATTGCTTCCGGGAGCACAGATACGCAGTATTTT
TRBJ1-2	.	TRBD1	TRBV10-1	CASSGTGGWYGYTF	TGCGCCAGCAGTGGGACAGGGGGCTGGTATGGCTACACCTTC
TRBJ2-1	.	.	TRBV11-1	CASSPHGGSDNEQFF	TGTGCCAGCAGCCCCCACGGAGGCAGTGACAATGAGCAGTTCTTC
TRBJ2-4	.	TRBD2	TRBV28	CASSLLAGGFNVKNIQYF	TGTGCCAGCAGTTTATTAGCGGGAGGTTTTAACGTTAAAAACATTCAGTACTTC
TRBJ1-5	.	TRBD1	TRBV5-6	CASSLGTGFSNQPQHF	TGTGCCAGCAGCTTGGGGACAGGGTTTAGCAATCAGCCCCAGCATTTT
TRBJ2-7	.	.	TRBV6-6	CASSPNSVLGVEQYF	TGTGCCAGCAGTCCAAATAGCGTTCTGGGCGTAGAGCAGTACTTC
TRBJ1-5	.	TRBD1	TRBV9	CASSMGQLNQPQHF	TGTGCCAGCAGCATGGGACAGCTAAATCAGCCCCAGCATTTT
TRBJ2-7	once	TRBD2	TRBV9	CASSPRSLGRAQYF	TGTGCCAGCAGCCCTCGAAGTTTGGGGAGGGCGCAGTACTTC
TRBJ2-1	.	TRBD1	TRBV16	CASSRSRQGAFNEQFF	TGTGCCAGCAGCCGGTCGAGACAGGGGGCTTTCAATGAGCAGTTCTTC
TRBJ2-7	.	TRBD2	TRBV4-1	CASSQATGGVGEQYF	TGCGCCAGCAGCCAAGCAACGGGGGGGGTCGGCGAGCAGTACTTC
TRBJ1-1	few	.	TRBV5-1	CASTPNTEAFF	TGCGCCAGCACTCCGAACACTGAAGCTTTCTTT
TRBJ1-5	.	.	TRBV6-5	CASASEGGQPQHF	TGTGCCAGCGCCTCAGAGGGAGGTCAGCCCCAGCATTTT
TRBJ2-2	once	.	TRBV1	CTSRLTRRNTGELFF	TGCACCAGCAGGCTTACTAGAAGAAACACCGGGGAGCTGTTTTTT
TRBJ1-2	.	.	TRBV27	CASSPSPAQPYGYTF	TGTGCCAGCAGTCCTAGCCCTGCACAGCCCTATGGCTACACCTTC
TRBJ1-1	.	.	TRBV4-1	CASSQDRHRAGTEAFF	TGCGCCAGCAGCCAAGATAGGCACAGGGCGGGCACTGAAGCTTTCTTT
TRBJ2-7	.	TRBD1	TRBV5-4	CASSRGQGEEYF	TGTGCCAGCAGTCGAGGACAGGGGGAAGAGTACTTC
TRBJ2-3	.	.	TRBV9	CASSLSGTLTDTQYF	TGTGCCAGCAGCTTATCCGGGACTCTCACAGATACGCAGTATTTT
TRBJ2-7	.	TRBD1	TRBV11-3	CASSLSAGTVYEQYF	TGTGCCAGCAGCTTATCCGCCGGGACAGTCTACGAGCAGTACTTC
TRBJ1-1	.	.	TRBV5-4	CASSLISGDTEAFF	TGTGCCAGCAGCCTTATCAGCGGGGACACTGAAGCTTTCTTT
TRBJ1-2	.	.	TRBV29-1	CSVQGVYGYTF	TGCAGCGTACAGGGAGTTTATGGCTACACCTTC
TRBJ2-5	.	TRBD2	TRBV9	CASSALAGQETQYF	TGTGCCAGCAGCGCTCTAGCGGGACAAGAGACCCAGTACTTC
TRBJ2-6	.	TRBD1	TRBV27	CASSFVQGAAGANVLTF	TGTGCCAGCAGTTTCGTTCAGGGGGCAGCGGGGGCCAACGTCCTGACTTTC
TRBJ2-7	few	.	TRBV9	CASSGGQEGYEQYF	TGTGCCAGCAGCGGAGGACAGGAGGGGTACGAGCAGTACTTC
TRBJ1-1	.	TRBD1	TRBV5-1	CASSRATGVLGTEAFF	TGCGCCAGCAGCCGCGCGACAGGGGTTCTGGGCACTGAAGCTTTCTTT
TRBJ1-1	once	.	TRBV7-6	CASSFSGSPEAFF	TGTGCCAGCAGCTTTTCAGGTAGTCCTGAAGCTTTCTTT
TRBJ1-5	.	.	TRBV5-1	CASSFGREDQPQHF	TGCGCCAGCAGCTTTGGGAGGGAAGATCAGCCCCAGCATTTT
TRBJ2-2	.	.	TRBV10-3	CAILRITGELFF	TGTGCCATCCTCAGGATCACCGGGGAGCTGTTTTTT